The 26 T cell receptor beta chains presented below share a single source sample, sequenced in a study of cytomegalovirus exposure and HLA in healthy donors. Vbeta (60) and Jbeta (13) primers were used in the PCR. Assay used: immunoSEQ multiplex PCR; TCRdb lists only in-frame clones, some missing. The sample includes 110,000 to 150,000 clones, approximately 72% of them seen just once. Source material: PBMCs. Every receptor here comes from a man aged 40-50 years in good health and CMV-seronegative.

The chain recombines TRBV7-2 with TRBJ2-2; D gene unclear. The length of the CDR3 is 14 residues. V lost 4 bases, J lost 8 bases, and 14 bases lay in between. Germline values: CDR1 SGHTA, CDR2 FQGNSA. CDR3 coding DNA: TGTGCCAGCAGCTCAGGATCGGTGATAGGGGAGCTGTTTTTT. It yields the protein CASSSGSVIGELFF.

In this sample, this clone turned up a few times. The chain links TRBV29-1 to TRBJ1-1; maybe TRBD1 (5 bases). The CDR3 loop spans 13 amino acids. Germline CDR1 and CDR2: SQVTM and ANQGSEA. V shed 2 bases and J shed 3 bases, with 10 bases lying between them. The CDR3 spells CSVESGGDTEAFF. CDR3 sequence (DNA): TGCAGCGTTGAATCTGGGGGGGACACTGAAGCTTTCTTT.

This rearrangement joins TRBV6-1 to TRBJ2-3, with 10 positions matching TRBD1. V was clipped by 4 bases and J by 3 bases; unmatched bases: 4. The germline CDR1 and CDR2 sequences are MNHNS and SASEGT. The CDR3 spans 15 residues. The chain's CDR3 is CASSVTGGFTDTQYF. The CDR3 nucleotides are TGTGCCAGCAGTGTGACAGGGGGCTTTACAGATACGCAGTATTTT.

The gene calls are TRBV7-2 and TRBJ2-7; 11 positions agree with TRBD1. Trimming removed 6 bases from V and 4 bases from J; junction bases left unmatched: 8. From germline, CDR1 is SGHTA and CDR2 FQGNSA. This CDR3 comprises 15 residues. The CDR3 coding sequence is TGTGCCAGCAGAACAACGGGACAGGGGGTTTACGAGCAGTACTTC. Amino acids: CASRTTGQGVYEQYF.

This clone occurred a few times. The J gene is TRBJ2-4, the V gene TRBV7-2; D is possibly TRBD2 (5 bases). V shed 5 bases and J shed 0 bases, with 14 bases lying between them. CDR1 and CDR2 (germline): SGHTA, FQGNSA. The CDR3 runs 16 residues. CDR3 region: CASSPPPGIAKNIQYF. The DNA for the CDR3 is TGTGCCAGCAGCCCCCCCCCGGGAATAGCCAAAAACATTCAGTACTTC.

The gene calls are TRBV19 and TRBJ1-2; D call uncertain. CDR3 length: 15 amino acids. The germline V gene has CDR1 LNHDA and CDR2 SQIVND (reference sequence). V lost 0 bases and J 5 bases, leaving 13 bases between the germline ends. CDR3 DNA: TGTGCCAGTAGTATAGAGCCCGGAGCCCAGTATGGCTACACCTTC. Encoded protein: CASSIEPGAQYGYTF.

This chain links TRBV6-6 with TRBJ1-6, with no clear D. Germline V gene data show CDR1 as MNHNY and CDR2 as SVGAGI (reference sequence). V was clipped by 8 bases and J by 13 bases, with 21 bases between them. This CDR3 has 14 amino acids. The DNA of the CDR3 is TGTGCCAGCGGATTGGAGGCGTTGAATTTTCCCCTCCACTTT. Amino acid sequence: CASGLEALNFPLHF.

The J gene is TRBJ1-1, the V gene TRBV2; D is perhaps TRBD1 (5 bases). Germline CDR1 and CDR2: SNHLY and FYNNEI. V was cut by 7 bases and J by 6 bases, with 24 bases left in between. This CDR3 has 16 residues. This CDR3 reads CASTLMSGLRSAEAFF. In DNA, the CDR3 is TGTGCCAGCACCCTGATGTCGGGACTGAGAAGTGCTGAAGCTTTCTTT.

This chain connects TRBV5-4 to TRBJ1-3; no firm D call. The V gene lost 0 bases and the J gene lost 3 bases, with 10 bases spanning the gap. The CDR3 consists of 15 residues. CDR1 and CDR2 (germline): SGHNT, YYREEE (reference sequence). The CDR3 sequence is CASSLAPGVGNTIYF. The CDR3 nucleotides read TGTGCCAGCAGCTTGGCCCCCGGGGTTGGAAACACCATATATTTT.

This clone was observed a handful of times. J is TRBJ2-7 and V is TRBV19, with 9 bases fitting TRBD1. The CDR3 is made up of 14 amino acids. Germline values: CDR1 LNHDA, CDR2 SQIVND (reference sequence). V lost 7 bases, J lost 2 bases, and 6 bases stayed unmatched. The DNA for the CDR3 is TGTGCCAGTACTCCGACAGGGGGGCCCTACGAGCAGTACTTC. This gives the protein CASTPTGGPYEQYF.

The chain uses TRBV6-6 and TRBJ2-1, with D perhaps matching TRBD2 (6 bases). V lost 8 bases and J lost 10, with 21 bases in between. Germline loops: CDR1 MNHNY, CDR2 SVGAGI (reference sequence). There are 14 residues in the CDR3. CDR3 coding DNA: TGTGCCAGCGGGTTCCGGCGACTAGGAGGCGAGCAGTTCTTC. Its translation: CASGFRRLGGEQFF.

This sequence joins TRBV6-1 and TRBJ2-7; TRBD2 aligns across 12 bases. This CDR3 is 15 amino acids long. Trimming took 7 bases from V and 5 from J; bases not matched to a gene: 9. Germline loops: CDR1 MNHNS, CDR2 SASEGT. As DNA, the CDR3 is TGTGCCAGCACCGAAGGTCTAGCGGGAGGGAACGAGCAGTACTTC. Amino acid sequence: CASTEGLAGGNEQYF.

This sequence joins TRBV28 and TRBJ1-1; TRBD1 aligns across 7 bases. The CDR3 sequence is 14 residues long. Germline assignment: CDR1 MDHEN and CDR2 SYDVKM. J gave up 6 bases and V 6 bases, and 10 bases lay outside the gene matches. Here the CDR3 DNA reads TGTGCCAGCAGGATAACAGGGGCCGGGTCTGAAGCTTTCTTT. It is translated as CASRITGAGSEAFF. The full variable domain, with the rest looked up from reference TRBV28 and TRBJ1-1, is DVKVTQSSRYLVKRTGEKVFLECVQDMDHENMFWYRQDPGLGLRLIYFSYDVKMKEKGDIPEGYSVSREKKERFSLILESASTNQTSMYLCASRITGAGSEAFFGQGTRLTVV.

The J gene is TRBJ2-3, the V gene TRBV10-3, with D perhaps matching TRBD2 (5 bases). Germline V CDR1 and CDR2: ENHRY, SYGVKD. CDR3 size: 15 residues. V was trimmed by 0 bases and J by 2 bases, leaving 9 bases between them. The CDR3 is CAISESGNPTDTQYF. The CDR3 DNA sequence: TGTGCCATCAGTGAGTCCGGGAACCCCACAGATACGCAGTATTTT.

This clone was seen only a few times. The V call is TRBV6-5, the J call TRBJ2-7; the match to TRBD1 covers 8 bases. This CDR3 contains 15 residues. Germline-derived CDR1 and CDR2 are MNHEY and SVGAGI. V gave up 4 bases and J gave up 3 bases; unmatched junction bases: 8. The CDR3 reads CASSSPGQVNYEQYF. The CDR3 bases are TGTGCCAGCAGTTCTCCGGGACAGGTGAACTACGAGCAGTACTTC.

The chain links TRBV7-6 to TRBJ2-1, with D perhaps matching TRBD1 (6 bases). This CDR3 spans 14 amino acids. Germline loops: CDR1 SGHVS, CDR2 FNYEAQ. Between the trimmed V and J ends, which lost 5 bases and 9 bases, there was a span of 17 bases. The CDR3 nucleotides are TGTGCCAGCAGCCCCGAGGGGGACGCCATTGAGCAGTTCTTC. Amino acids: CASSPEGDAIEQFF.

This clone was seen a few times. The rearrangement links TRBV15 to TRBJ1-5, with TRBD1 matching 8 bases. Germline V gives CDR1 LNHNV, CDR2 YYDKDF (reference sequence). V shed 3 bases and J 6 bases; nucleotides not matched to a gene: 7. CDR3 length equals 15 residues. The CDR3, as DNA: TGTGCCACCAGCAGGGAAGGACAGGGCGGTCAGCCCCAGCATTTT. Its protein product is CATSREGQGGQPQHF. Full variable domain (outside the CDR3, taken from reference TRBV15 and TRBJ1-5): DAMVIQNPRYQVTQFGKPVTLSCSQTLNHNVMYWYQQKSSQAPKLLFHYYDKDFNNEADTPDNFQSRRPNTSFCFLDIRSPGLGDTAMYLCATSREGQGGQPQHFGDGTRLSIL.

The rearrangement joins TRBV6-5 to TRBJ1-6; 9 positions agree with TRBD1. Losses at the gene ends were 6 bases for V and 8 bases for J; bases not matched to a gene: 5. The CDR3 runs to 14 residues. Germline V gene data show CDR1 as MNHEY and CDR2 as SVGAGI. CDR3 sequence: CASSSGTGYSPLHF. The CDR3 region has the DNA TGTGCCAGCAGCTCGGGGACAGGGTATTCACCCCTCCACTTT.

This chain links TRBV27 with TRBJ2-5; D may be TRBD1 (6 bases). The J call is uncertain, as TRBJ2-7 better fits the DNA end. The length of the CDR3 is 15 residues. Germline CDR1 and CDR2: MNHEY and SMNVEV (reference sequence). This CDR3 reads CASSTTGYLSYEQYF. Written as DNA, the CDR3 is TGTGCCAGCAGTACCACAGGGTACCTCTCCTACGAGCAGTACTTC.

The rearrangement links TRBV28 to TRBJ1-2, with D maybe TRBD1 (5 bases). Germline V gene lookup returns CDR1 MDHEN and CDR2 SYDVKM. Trimming left V 5 bases short and J 3 bases short, with 19 bases between. This CDR3 has 16 residues. CDR3 sequence (DNA): TGTGCCAGCAGTCTACCGGGGGGAGGGGCCCACTATGGCTACACCTTC. Translating gives CASSLPGGGAHYGYTF.

This rearrangement joins TRBV9 to TRBJ2-1; D might be TRBD2 (6 bases). The CDR3 loop spans 16 amino acids. Looked up from germline, CDR1 is SGDLS and CDR2 is YYNGEE. V lost 3 bases and J lost 8, with 21 bases in between. CDR3 loop: CASSAPLNSGHDEQFF. The DNA for the CDR3 is TGTGCCAGCAGCGCCCCCTTAAATAGCGGACACGATGAGCAGTTCTTC.

V is TRBV5-4 and J is TRBJ2-3, with 10 positions matching TRBD2. The V gene's germline CDR1 is SGHNT and CDR2 YYREEE (reference sequence). The CDR3 is 15 amino acids. J was trimmed by 6 bases and V by 5 bases; bases with no gene match: 9. This CDR3 reads CASRKLAGSPDTQYF. The CDR3, as DNA: TGTGCCAGCAGGAAACTAGCGGGGAGTCCGGATACGCAGTATTTT.

The chain couples TRBV7-3 to TRBJ2-1, with D possibly TRBD2 on 5 matching bases. Trimming pared 6 bases from V and 9 bases from J, leaving 21 bases between. Germline V gene lookup returns CDR1 SGHTA and CDR2 FQGTGA. This CDR3 has 15 amino acids. CDR3 residues: CASSIGISDKGEQFF. CDR3 DNA sequence: TGTGCCAGCAGTATCGGGATTTCCGATAAGGGTGAGCAGTTCTTC.

The CDR3: CASSKTGTGGGYTF. The DNA of the CDR3 is TGTGCCAGCAGTAAAACGGGGACAGGGGGCGGCTACACCTTC. This chain links TRBV27 with TRBJ1-2; TRBD1 aligns across 12 bases. CDR1 and CDR2 from the germline V gene are MNHEY and SMNVEV (reference sequence). This CDR3 contains 14 residues. V trimming: 5 bases; J trimming: 8 bases; junction bases outside the gene matches: 6.

The count of this clone is one. J is TRBJ2-5 and V is TRBV27; D perhaps matches TRBD1 (6 bases). Between the trimmed V and J ends, which lost 3 bases and 5 bases, there was a span of 16 bases. The germline gives CDR1 MNHEY, CDR2 SMNVEV (reference sequence). This CDR3 contains 15 residues. This chain's CDR3 is CASSLETGGWETQYF. CDR3 coding DNA: TGTGCCAGCAGTTTGGAGACAGGTGGCTGGGAGACCCAGTACTTC.

The chain recombines TRBV30 with TRBJ2-1, with D perhaps TRBD2 (6 bases). Trimming took off 5 bases at V and 5 bases at J, with 16 bases between the two ends. This CDR3 has 14 amino acids. The germline CDR1 and CDR2 sequences are GTSNPN and SVGIG (reference sequence). The CDR3 region is CAWERARADNEQFF. The CDR3 DNA follows: TGTGCCTGGGAGCGGGCGAGGGCTGACAATGAGCAGTTCTTC.